This is a list of T cell receptor beta chains from one sample in a study of T cell changes during pregnancy in multiple sclerosis. The data were produced by immunoSEQ multiplex PCR, yet TCRdb's version contains in-frame clones alone and is incomplete. The table records about 47,000 clones, over 90% of them present only once. The sample here was peripheral blood, taken in the third trimester of pregnancy. These receptors were taken from a female donor with multiple sclerosis, enrolled in a pregnancy study. The CDR3 runs from the conserved cysteine through the conserved F or W. Fields, in order: V gene, clone size, J gene, D gene, CDR3 DNA, CDR3 protein. A D gene is named only where the DNA matches it firmly. For some rows the clone size is stated as once, few or many, or as a class when expanded; others skip it.

V gene: TRBV7-9; clone size: -; J gene: TRBJ2-7; D gene: -; CDR3 DNA: TGTGCCAGCAGCTTTACGAGCTACGAGCAGTACTTC; CDR3 protein: CASSFTSYEQYF
V gene: TRBV7-2; clone size: -; J gene: TRBJ2-1; D gene: TRBD2; CDR3 DNA: TGTGCCAGCAGCTTAGTTGCGGGAGGCCCCGCCCATGAGCAGTTCTTC; CDR3 protein: CASSLVAGGPAHEQFF
V gene: TRBV19; clone size: -; J gene: TRBJ2-2; D gene: -; CDR3 DNA: TGTGCCAGTAGTGAGGACATGCCCGGGGAGCTGTTTTTT; CDR3 protein: CASSEDMPGELFF
V gene: TRBV19; clone size: -; J gene: TRBJ1-5; D gene: TRBD1; CDR3 DNA: TGTGCCAGTAGTGCCCGGACAGGGGGCAATCAGCCCCAGCATTTT; CDR3 protein: CASSARTGGNQPQHF
V gene: TRBV21-1; clone size: few; J gene: TRBJ2-5; D gene: -; CDR3 DNA: TGTGCCAGCAGCAAACCCTCCCCAAACTTGGAGACCCAGTACTTC; CDR3 protein: CASSKPSPNLETQYF
V gene: TRBV28; clone size: -; J gene: TRBJ2-7; D gene: TRBD2; CDR3 DNA: TGTGCCAGCACACTAGCGGGAACCTACGAGCAGTACTTC; CDR3 protein: CASTLAGTYEQYF
V gene: TRBV4-1; clone size: -; J gene: TRBJ1-1; D gene: -; CDR3 DNA: TGCGCCAGCAGCCAAGTCCCGAGCACTGAAGCTTTCTTT; CDR3 protein: CASSQVPSTEAFF
V gene: TRBV29-1; clone size: -; J gene: TRBJ1-2; D gene: -; CDR3 DNA: TGCAGCGTTCAGCAGGGGCTTAAGTCGGAGGGCTACACCTTC; CDR3 protein: CSVQQGLKSEGYTF
V gene: TRBV18; clone size: few; J gene: TRBJ1-4; D gene: TRBD1; CDR3 DNA: TGTGCCAGCTCACTGGGACAGGGGTGGAATGAAAAACTGTTTTTT; CDR3 protein: CASSLGQGWNEKLFF
V gene: TRBV27; clone size: -; J gene: TRBJ2-7; D gene: TRBD2; CDR3 DNA: TGTGCCAGCAGCTCTAGCGGAGCCCTCTCCTACGAGCAGTACTTC; CDR3 protein: CASSSSGALSYEQYF
V gene: TRBV28; clone size: few; J gene: TRBJ1-2; D gene: -; CDR3 DNA: TGTGCCAGCAGGGGGCGGGGGGCTAACTATGGCTACACCTTC; CDR3 protein: CASRGRGANYGYTF
V gene: TRBV19; clone size: -; J gene: TRBJ2-7; D gene: -; CDR3 DNA: TGTGCCAGTAATCGGGATTCAGGGGGAGGCGAGCAGTACTTC; CDR3 protein: CASNRDSGGGEQYF
V gene: TRBV19; clone size: once; J gene: TRBJ1-2; D gene: TRBD1; CDR3 DNA: TGTGCCAGTAGTATAGGGGGGACAGGGGTCCAGCAATCCTATGGCTACACCTTC; CDR3 protein: CASSIGGTGVQQSYGYTF
V gene: TRBV7-7; clone size: -; J gene: TRBJ2-1; D gene: TRBD1; CDR3 DNA: TGTGCTAGCAGCCCCCGGGACAGCTCATACAATGAGCAGTTCTTC; CDR3 protein: CASSPRDSSYNEQFF
V gene: TRBV6-6; clone size: -; J gene: TRBJ1-5; D gene: -; CDR3 DNA: TGTGCCAGCATTGTAGACAGTAGCAATCAGCCCCAGCATTTT; CDR3 protein: CASIVDSSNQPQHF
V gene: TRBV7-8; clone size: once; J gene: TRBJ2-7; D gene: TRBD1; CDR3 DNA: TGTGCCAGCACCACCACCCCCCTTCTCGGCAGGGGGTCCTACGAGCAGTACTTC; CDR3 protein: CASTTTPLLGRGSYEQYF
V gene: TRBV30; clone size: -; J gene: TRBJ1-2; D gene: TRBD1; CDR3 DNA: TGTGCCGCCACCCAGACAGGGCATGGCTACACCTTC; CDR3 protein: CAATQTGHGYTF
V gene: TRBV25-1; clone size: -; J gene: TRBJ2-2; D gene: -; CDR3 DNA: TGTGCCAGCACTCGGGGCACCGGGGAGCTGTTTTTT; CDR3 protein: CASTRGTGELFF
V gene: TRBV27; clone size: -; J gene: TRBJ1-5; D gene: TRBD1; CDR3 DNA: TGTGCCAGCAGTCCGACAGGGATCAATCAGCCCCAGCATTTT; CDR3 protein: CASSPTGINQPQHF
V gene: TRBV4-3; clone size: -; J gene: TRBJ2-3; D gene: -; CDR3 DNA: TGCGCCAGCAGCCAGGACGACGGAGGAACAGATACGCAGTATTTT; CDR3 protein: CASSQDDGGTDTQYF
V gene: TRBV19; clone size: -; J gene: TRBJ1-5; D gene: -; CDR3 DNA: TGTGCCAGTAAACAGGCTTATAGCAATCAGCCCCAGCATTTT; CDR3 protein: CASKQAYSNQPQHF
V gene: TRBV29-1; clone size: -; J gene: TRBJ2-1; D gene: TRBD2; CDR3 DNA: TGCAGCGTTGAATATAGCGGGGGATACAATGAGCAGTTCTTC; CDR3 protein: CSVEYSGGYNEQFF
V gene: TRBV7-9; clone size: -; J gene: TRBJ2-7; D gene: TRBD2; CDR3 DNA: TGTGCCAGCAGAGGCCCAGCGGGAGCAATGGGCGAGCAGTACTTC; CDR3 protein: CASRGPAGAMGEQYF
V gene: TRBV4-2; clone size: once; J gene: TRBJ2-7; D gene: TRBD2; CDR3 DNA: TGTGCCAGCAGCCAAACTTTAGCGGGAGGGCCCTCCTACGAGCAGTACTTC; CDR3 protein: CASSQTLAGGPSYEQYF
V gene: TRBV16; clone size: -; J gene: TRBJ2-4; D gene: TRBD2; CDR3 DNA: TGTGCCAGCAGCCAGAGCGGGAGTGGGAACATTCAGTACTTC; CDR3 protein: CASSQSGSGNIQYF
V gene: TRBV18; clone size: -; J gene: TRBJ2-1; D gene: TRBD1; CDR3 DNA: TGTGCCAGCTCCCCGATATCGGGACAGGGTATCTTGGGTGAGCAGTTCTTC; CDR3 protein: CASSPISGQGILGEQFF
V gene: TRBV7-7; clone size: -; J gene: TRBJ2-2; D gene: TRBD2; CDR3 DNA: TGTGCGTCTCGGGGAGGGGCGAACACCGGGGAGCTGTTTTTT; CDR3 protein: CASRGGANTGELFF
V gene: TRBV11-2; clone size: once; J gene: TRBJ2-7; D gene: -; CDR3 DNA: TGTGCCAGCAGCTACCCGGCGGGGAACTCCTACGAGCAGTACTTC; CDR3 protein: CASSYPAGNSYEQYF
V gene: TRBV4-3; clone size: -; J gene: TRBJ1-1; D gene: TRBD1; CDR3 DNA: TGCGCCAGCAGCCAAGATACAGGGGAGACTGAAGCTTTCTTT; CDR3 protein: CASSQDTGETEAFF
V gene: TRBV13; clone size: -; J gene: TRBJ1-1; D gene: TRBD1; CDR3 DNA: TGTGCCAGCAGCCGTCGGACAGGGAACACTGAAGCTTTCTTT; CDR3 protein: CASSRRTGNTEAFF
V gene: TRBV2; clone size: -; J gene: TRBJ2-1; D gene: -; CDR3 DNA: TGTGCCAGCAGTTCCGACAATGAGCAGTTCTTC; CDR3 protein: CASSSDNEQFF
V gene: TRBV5-5; clone size: -; J gene: TRBJ2-5; D gene: -; CDR3 DNA: TGTGCCAGCAGCTTGGCCGGGGAGGAACAGTTCGGAGAGACCCAGTACTTC; CDR3 protein: CASSLAGEEQFGETQYF
V gene: TRBV2; clone size: -; J gene: TRBJ1-1; D gene: -; CDR3 DNA: TGTGCCAGCAGGGGGGACAAGAACACTGAAGCTTTCTTT; CDR3 protein: CASRGDKNTEAFF
V gene: TRBV5-1; clone size: -; J gene: TRBJ2-5; D gene: TRBD1; CDR3 DNA: TGCGCCAGCAGCAAGACAGGGAGACAAGAGACCCAGTACTTC; CDR3 protein: CASSKTGRQETQYF
V gene: TRBV18; clone size: once; J gene: TRBJ2-1; D gene: TRBD2; CDR3 DNA: TGTGCCAGCTCACCTAGTCTAGCGGGAGGTCAAATCTCCTACAATGAGCAGTTCTTC; CDR3 protein: CASSPSLAGGQISYNEQFF
V gene: TRBV9; clone size: -; J gene: TRBJ1-2; D gene: TRBD1; CDR3 DNA: TGTGCCAGCAGCCCTACTCCGGGACAGGGCCATGGCTACACCTTC; CDR3 protein: CASSPTPGQGHGYTF
V gene: TRBV19; clone size: -; J gene: TRBJ2-5; D gene: TRBD1; CDR3 DNA: TGTGCCAGTAGTACCTACAGGGGTGGCCAAGAGACCCAGTACTTC; CDR3 protein: CASSTYRGGQETQYF
V gene: TRBV5-4; clone size: -; J gene: TRBJ2-2; D gene: TRBD1; CDR3 DNA: TGTGCCAGCAGCGTCACAGGGGTTTTCGCCGGGGAGCTGTTTTTT; CDR3 protein: CASSVTGVFAGELFF
V gene: TRBV6-5; clone size: -; J gene: TRBJ2-7; D gene: TRBD1; CDR3 DNA: TGTGCCAGCAGAACCACAGGGGGCTACGAGCAGTACTTC; CDR3 protein: CASRTTGGYEQYF
V gene: TRBV11-2; clone size: once; J gene: TRBJ2-4; D gene: TRBD1; CDR3 DNA: TGTGCCAGCAGCTCATACAGGGGCCGATTTTTAAACATTCAGTACTTC; CDR3 protein: CASSSYRGRFLNIQYF
V gene: TRBV27; clone size: -; J gene: TRBJ2-3; D gene: TRBD2; CDR3 DNA: TGTGCCAGCAGTTTTAATTATGGGACTATGAGAGATACGCAGTATTTT; CDR3 protein: CASSFNYGTMRDTQYF
V gene: TRBV19; clone size: -; J gene: TRBJ1-1; D gene: TRBD1; CDR3 DNA: TGTGCCAGTAGTACTCGACACGACAGGGAGAACACTGAAGCTTTCTTT; CDR3 protein: CASSTRHDRENTEAFF
V gene: TRBV5-4; clone size: once; J gene: TRBJ2-7; D gene: -; CDR3 DNA: TGTGCCAGCAGCTCTCCAGGGGCCCCCTACGAGCAGTACTTC; CDR3 protein: CASSSPGAPYEQYF
V gene: TRBV25-1; clone size: -; J gene: TRBJ1-6; D gene: -; CDR3 DNA: TGTGCCACCCTTGAGGGTCGATTCACCCTCCACTTT; CDR3 protein: CATLEGRFTLHF
V gene: TRBV4-3; clone size: -; J gene: TRBJ2-7; D gene: -; CDR3 DNA: TGCGCCAGCAGCCAAGACAGGGCGTCCAACTCCTACGAGCAGTACTTC; CDR3 protein: CASSQDRASNSYEQYF
V gene: TRBV13; clone size: -; J gene: TRBJ1-5; D gene: -; CDR3 DNA: TGTGCCAGCAGCCGTCAGGGGATTGGAGGCAATCAGCCCCAGCATTTT; CDR3 protein: CASSRQGIGGNQPQHF
V gene: TRBV18; clone size: -; J gene: TRBJ2-2; D gene: TRBD2; CDR3 DNA: TGTGCCAGCTCATCTTCGACTAGCACCTTGGGAACCGGGGAGCTGTTTTTT; CDR3 protein: CASSSSTSTLGTGELFF
V gene: TRBV27; clone size: -; J gene: TRBJ2-1; D gene: TRBD1; CDR3 DNA: TGTGCCAGCACTAACCCCGGGACAGGTTACAATGAGCAGTTCTTC; CDR3 protein: CASTNPGTGYNEQFF
V gene: TRBV29-1; clone size: -; J gene: TRBJ2-1; D gene: TRBD2; CDR3 DNA: TGCAGCGTCCGGACTAGCGGGTACAATGAGCAGTTCTTC; CDR3 protein: CSVRTSGYNEQFF
V gene: TRBV2; clone size: -; J gene: TRBJ1-3; D gene: -; CDR3 DNA: TGTGCCAGCAGTGAATGGGGGCCCTCGTTTGGAAACACCATATATTTT; CDR3 protein: CASSEWGPSFGNTIYF
V gene: TRBV5-8; clone size: -; J gene: TRBJ2-5; D gene: TRBD2; CDR3 DNA: TGTGCCAGCAGCTGGGGACTAGCGGGAGGCACACAAGAGACCCAGTACTTC; CDR3 protein: CASSWGLAGGTQETQYF
V gene: TRBV28; clone size: -; J gene: TRBJ1-5; D gene: TRBD1; CDR3 DNA: TGTGCCAGCAGTCTCGGACAGGCCGTCAATCAGCCCCAGCATTTT; CDR3 protein: CASSLGQAVNQPQHF
V gene: TRBV4-1; clone size: -; J gene: TRBJ2-1; D gene: -; CDR3 DNA: TGCGCCAGCAGCCAATCCAGCCCGGCTAGCTTAATCTGGAATGAGCAGTTCTTC; CDR3 protein: CASSQSSPASLIWNEQFF
V gene: TRBV7-9; clone size: -; J gene: TRBJ2-3; D gene: TRBD2; CDR3 DNA: TGTGCCAGCAGCTCACTCCCTAGCGGTAGCACAGATACGCAGTATTTT; CDR3 protein: CASSSLPSGSTDTQYF
V gene: TRBV7-2; clone size: once; J gene: TRBJ2-5; D gene: TRBD2; CDR3 DNA: TGTGCCAGCAGCCAGCGGGGGGTCGGAGAGACCCAGTACTTC; CDR3 protein: CASSQRGVGETQYF
V gene: TRBV29-1; clone size: -; J gene: TRBJ2-7; D gene: TRBD2; CDR3 DNA: TGCAGCGCTTTCGGGGATTCTAGCGGGAGTCCTCTCGAGCAGTACTTC; CDR3 protein: CSAFGDSSGSPLEQYF
V gene: TRBV6-6; clone size: once; J gene: TRBJ2-2; D gene: TRBD1; CDR3 DNA: TGTGCCAGCAGCCAGTTCGGGACAGGGGGGACCGGGGAGCTGTTTTTT; CDR3 protein: CASSQFGTGGTGELFF
V gene: TRBV30; clone size: -; J gene: TRBJ2-1; D gene: TRBD2; CDR3 DNA: TGTGCCTGGGCTCGGCGGGAGAATGAGCAGTTCTTC; CDR3 protein: CAWARRENEQFF
V gene: TRBV28; clone size: -; J gene: TRBJ2-7; D gene: TRBD1; CDR3 DNA: TGTGCCAGCAGCTCCGGGACAGGGCCATCCTCCTACGAGCAGTACTTC; CDR3 protein: CASSSGTGPSSYEQYF
V gene: TRBV4-3; clone size: -; J gene: TRBJ1-2; D gene: -; CDR3 DNA: TGCGCCAGCAGCCAAGATAGCAGAATCGACTATGGCTACACCTTC; CDR3 protein: CASSQDSRIDYGYTF